These T cell receptor beta chains were read from a single sample in a study of T cell changes during pregnancy in multiple sclerosis. Assay used: immunoSEQ multiplex PCR; TCRdb lists only in-frame clones, some missing. This table holds tens of thousands of clones, under 95% found once. Here the sequenced sample was peripheral blood, taken after pregnancy. The receptors were sampled from a female donor with multiple sclerosis, enrolled in a pregnancy study. Each CDR3 is given without its conserved first and last residue. The order of the fields is V gene, J gene, CDR3 protein.

>TRBV4-3|TRBJ2-2
ASSTPDRGYTGELF
>TRBV30|TRBJ2-3
AWSVLTSGRARRRTDTQY
>TRBV5-4|TRBJ2-7
ASSFLGGDEQY
>TRBV7-2|TRBJ1-2
ASSLRGQGYGYT
>TRBV18|TRBJ2-1
ASSPPNSGRTTFVAEQF
>TRBV11-3|TRBJ1-1
ASSLGQGATTEAF
>TRBV11-2|TRBJ1-1
ASSQHGGTEAF
>TRBV10-3|TRBJ2-7
AISVWERGPYEQY
>TRBV5-4|TRBJ2-7
ASSLGGRERGEQY
>TRBV19|TRBJ1-2
ATSLQGFDGYT
>TRBV2|TRBJ1-5
ASSVANQPQH
>TRBV19|TRBJ2-1
ASSIGLAGGPKVNEQF
>TRBV18|TRBJ2-5
ASSLQQGSGETQY
>TRBV5-5|TRBJ1-2
ASSLRLSPGQPSNYGYT
>TRBV28|TRBJ1-2
ASTIPTGTGGYGYT
>TRBV7-9|TRBJ2-7
ASSLAAGPGGSYEQY
>TRBV5-4|TRBJ2-3
ASIAGGPNTDTQY
>TRBV5-6|TRBJ1-5
ASSLVGGKNQPQH
>TRBV6-5|TRBJ1-4
ASSYSLGDSGEKLF
>TRBV7-2|TRBJ1-1
ASSLGAYTEAF
>TRBV18|TRBJ1-1
ASSPSGQGAGTEAF
>TRBV9|TRBJ1-1
ASSPRVASRAF
>TRBV25-1|TRBJ2-1
ASSAGGSSYNEQF
>TRBV4-2|TRBJ2-3
ASSQDQVTDTQY
>TRBV6-5|TRBJ2-3
ASSYSGLGTDTQY
>TRBV29-1|TRBJ2-5
SVEGGTHWTQY
>TRBV6-6|TRBJ1-2
ASTGTAYGYT
>TRBV6-6|TRBJ2-1
AISAPSGSSYNEQF
>TRBV30|TRBJ2-3
AWQGTSGYPSTDTQY
>TRBV9|TRBJ2-7
ASSTRDREYEQY
>TRBV5-1|TRBJ2-7
ASRLDIRTDYEQY
>TRBV27|TRBJ2-2
ASSLSLAGLNTGELF
>TRBV29-1|.
SVAKRFSYEQY
>TRBV27|TRBJ2-3
ASSLRAGRVDTQY
>TRBV7-2|TRBJ2-2
ASSPGTGTYSGELF